This T cell receptor (beta chain) came from a study of blood T cell repertoires in COVID-19 (dated by TCRdb to 2020 to 2021). As for the study more broadly: Collaborator samples came from the United States, Italy and Spain and covered acute and convalescent phases of COVID-19. The prospective study material was composed of cDNA or gDNA derived from T cells, B-cell-depleted T cells, or PBMCs. Subjects who had been exposed to COVID-19, were actively infected with it, or had recovered from it provided the deeply sampled blood TCRbeta repertoires that made up the dataset. Where available, HLA class I and class II types were taken from metadata supplied by the sample provider and were not determined by assay-based typing. The sample metadata nearly always contained a de-identified subject ID, COVID-19 status, age in years and sex. The samples were drawn from two sources: the first 160 participants of the ongoing ImmuneRACE study, and 1,200 or so subjects contributed by 6 global collaborators. A freely available public database, intended as a resource for researchers studying the immune response to SARS-CoV-2, is where the repertoires were released. What the authors observed across the whole study: The quantity of clinical and demographic metadata differed by source and by participant and was supplied without curation.

One collaborating source in Seattle enrolled patients during active infection and followed them longitudinally through the course of disease. Whole blood was collected in K2EDTA tubes by collaborating institutions according to the institutions' own protocols. For TCRbeta analysis, collaborator samples were shipped as frozen whole blood, as isolated PBMCs, or as DNA extracted from either sample type. TCRbeta CDR3 regions were amplified from genomic DNA using the immunoSEQ Assay, a bias-controlled multiplex PCR. The source study handled its data this way. The number of nucleated cells in each sample was estimated by amplification of reference gene primers within the assay. Sequence reads were collapsed and filtered to measure the absolute abundance of every unique TCRbeta CDR3 rearrangement. For each sample, productive Simpson clonality was calculated by taking the square root of Simpson's diversity index across productive rearrangements. What TCRdb holds here is the immuneACCESS table cut down to in-frame rearrangements. Part of the clones is not present; checked against another copy, under half of the missing clones reflect an unresolved V gene, and the others are unexplained. V, J and clone size are taken as reported in that table, and D and trimming were inferred from the DNA itself. Present in this sample are about 98,000 clones, roughly 92% of which were seen just once. Jointly, the top ten make up roughly 1.9% of the sample.

Remarks on this clone: Its antigen is unknown. No much larger clonotype is one base removed from it; base qualities were not supplied.

The CDR3 holds 14 amino acids from the cysteine to the phenylalanine. Of all the DNA, just the CDR3 is kept, 42 bases in frame from base 1. The germline V gene sets CDR1 to SGHRS and CDR2 to YFSETQ. V was cut back by 1 base and J by 4 bases, leaving a gap of 11 bases between them. Sequencing was carried out using peripheral blood. The chain joins TRBV5-1 to TRBJ1-1; possibly the D gene is TRBD1, per 6 matching bases. This TCR was recovered from a woman aged 50 to 65 with COVID-19, enrolled during active disease. The CDR3 corresponds to CASSLITGPTEAFF. The nucleotides are TGCGCCAGCAGCTTGATAACAGGGCCCACTGAAGCTTTCTTT. Full variable domain (CDR3 extended with the reference TRBV5-1 and TRBJ1-1 proteins): KAGVTQTPRYLIKTRGQQVTLSCSPISGHRSVSWYQQTPGQGLQFLFEYFSETQRNKGNFPGRFSGRQFSNSRSEMNVSTLELGDSALYLCASSLITGPTEAFFGQGTRLTVV.